The rows below give T cell receptor beta chains drawn from one sample of a study of CD8 T cells in Susac syndrome. TCRdb passed the immunoSEQ multiplex PCR reads through MiXCR, listing each CDR3 protein once. Among about 110,000 distinct CDR3 sequences listed, about 96% were seen once. The sequenced material came from CD4+ T cells from PBMCs. The receptors were sampled from a human donor in good health. The CDR3 runs from the conserved cysteine through the conserved F or W. D genes are given only for firm matches. Part of the rows lack a size; the others show once, few, many or a class for expanded clones.

abundance	v_gene	d_gene	j_gene	CDR3nt	CDR3aa
-	TRBV7-8	TRBD1	TRBJ1-6	TGTGCCAGCAGCCGGGGGACAGTTCGGTCACCCCTCCACTTT	CASSRGTVRSPLHF
-	TRBV30	TRBD1	TRBJ1-5	TGTGCCTGGCGAGCAGGGGGCATCGGTCAGCCCCAGCATTTT	CAWRAGGIGQPQHF
-	TRBV6-2/TRBV6-3	-	TRBJ2-7	TGTGCCAGCAGTGAGAACCTTTCCTACGAGCAGTACTTC	CASSENLSYEQYF
-	TRBV4-1	TRBD1	TRBJ2-7	TGCGCCAGCAGCCAAATACAACAGGGGCACTACGAGCAGTACTTC	CASSQIQQGHYEQYF
-	TRBV25-1	TRBD1	TRBJ2-4	TGTGCCAGCAGTGACTCCCGACAGGGGGCCCAAAACATTCAGTACTTC	CASSDSRQGAQNIQYF
-	TRBV20-1	TRBD2	TRBJ2-7	TGCAGTGCTAGACTAGCGGTACCCCCCTACGAGCAGTACTTC	CSARLAVPPYEQYF
once	TRBV7-6	-	TRBJ2-1	TGTGCCAGCAGCTTGAGGGTTGGTGAGCAGTTCTTC	CASSLRVGEQFF
once	TRBV29-1	-	TRBJ1-1	TGCAGCGCCGAGGGGCCGGGGGGGACTGAAGCTTTCTTT	CSAEGPGGTEAFF
-	TRBV3-1	-	TRBJ1-1	TGTGCCAGCAGCCAAATGGAAGGTTTACAGGGTAGGGCTGAAGCTTTCTTT	CASSQMEGLQGRAEAFF
-	TRBV25-1	-	TRBJ1-4	TGTGCCACCGCAGGAGCTAATGAAAAACTGTTTTTT	CATAGANEKLFF
-	TRBV9	-	TRBJ2-1	TGTGCCAGCAGCGTTGGCTATGAGCAGTTCTTC	CASSVGYEQFF
-	TRBV12-3/TRBV12-4	-	TRBJ2-6	TGTGCCAGCAGTTACAGGGTCTCTGGGGCCAACGTCCTGACTTTC	CASSYRVSGANVLTF
-	TRBV7-2	TRBD1	TRBJ1-2	TGTGCCAGCAGCCTACAGGGGCGGGGAAGCTATGGCTACACCTTC	CASSLQGRGSYGYTF
-	TRBV12-3/TRBV12-4	TRBD2	TRBJ2-7	TGTGCCAGCAGTTTGGCTAGCGGGGGCCAGAGCTCCTACGAGCAGTACTTC	CASSLASGGQSSYEQYF
-	TRBV7-2	-	TRBJ2-5	TGTGCCAGCAGGCTCACTAGACTCCAAGAGACCCAGTACTTC	CASRLTRLQETQYF
-	TRBV30	-	TRBJ2-3	TGTGCCTGGAGTCGGGCGGCGTTATCCACAGATACGCAGTATTTT	CAWSRAALSTDTQYF
once	TRBV30	TRBD1	TRBJ2-7	TGTGCCTGGAGGCCCGGACAGGGGAGCAACGAGCAGTACTTC	CAWRPGQGSNEQYF
once	TRBV5-1	-	TRBJ1-1	TGCGCCAGCAGCTTAAGACAGGATAACACTGAAGCTTTCTTT	CASSLRQDNTEAFF
-	TRBV6-1	TRBD1	TRBJ2-5	TGTGCCAGCAGTGAAAGTATGGGACAGGGGGATAGGACCCAGTACTTC	CASSESMGQGDRTQYF
-	TRBV3-1	-	TRBJ2-7	TGTGCCAGCAGCCAAGGGGGCCTAGCTTACGAGCAGTACTTC	CASSQGGLAYEQYF
-	TRBV7-9	TRBD1	TRBJ2-4	TGTGCCAGCAGCTCCCATACAGGGGCGGACATTCAGTACTTC	CASSSHTGADIQYF
-	TRBV7-9	-	TRBJ2-1	TGTGCCAGCAGCCGGATGCAGGGTAGGACCTACAATGAGCAGTTCTTC	CASSRMQGRTYNEQFF
-	TRBV29-1	-	TRBJ2-3	TGCAGCGTTGTTCGGAGAGGAGATACGCAGTATTTT	CSVVRRGDTQYF
-	TRBV7-2	TRBD1	TRBJ2-7	TGTGCCAGCAGTTCGACAGGGGTCGGCTACGAGCAGTACTTC	CASSSTGVGYEQYF
-	TRBV5-1	-	TRBJ1-2	TGCGCCAGCAGCCCGGGCGGACGGGGTAACTATGGCTACACCTTC	CASSPGGRGNYGYTF
-	TRBV29-1	TRBD1	TRBJ2-4	TGCAGCGTTGAGCTCAGGGGCCAGGGGGCTCAGTACTTC	CSVELRGQGAQYF
-	TRBV6-5	-	TRBJ2-6	TGTGCCAGCAGTTACAAGGGGGGCTCTGGGGCCAACGTCCTGACTTTC	CASSYKGGSGANVLTF
-	TRBV10-3	TRBD1	TRBJ2-2	TGTGCCATCAGTTCCCCGGGACAGGTGACCGGGGAGCTGTTTTTT	CAISSPGQVTGELFF
-	TRBV7-2	-	TRBJ2-7	TGTGCCAGCAGCTTAGACGGGAGTGCGTACGAGCAGTACTTC	CASSLDGSAYEQYF
-	TRBV2	TRBD1	TRBJ2-5	TGTGCCAGCAGTTTACAGGGGGGTGCGACCCAGTACTTC	CASSLQGGATQYF
-	TRBV27	TRBD2	TRBJ2-1	TGTGCCAGCAGTTCAGGGGGACTAGCGAGATACAATGAGCAGTTCTTC	CASSSGGLARYNEQFF
-	TRBV13	TRBD2	TRBJ2-2	TGTGCCAGCAGCTGGACTAGCGGGAGTTCCACCGGGGAGCTGTTTTTT	CASSWTSGSSTGELFF
-	TRBV3-1	-	TRBJ1-1	TGTGCCAGCAGCCCGGGACTTTTGATACCTGAAGCTTTCTTT	CASSPGLLIPEAFF
-	TRBV5-1	-	TRBJ2-5	TGCGCCAGCAGCGCCCTCGGGGAGACCCAGTACTTC	CASSALGETQYF
-	TRBV12-3/TRBV12-4	TRBD1	TRBJ2-3	TGTGCCACCAGGACAGGGGGAAGAGATACGCAGTATTTT	CATRTGGRDTQYF
-	TRBV20-1	-	TRBJ1-1	TGCAGTGTTCCGACGGAGAACACTGAAGCTTTCTTT	CSVPTENTEAFF
-	TRBV24-1	-	TRBJ2-1	TGTGCCACCGCTCAGACAGGACTGCTCAATGAGCAGTTCTTC	CATAQTGLLNEQFF
-	TRBV29-1	-	TRBJ1-1	TGCAGCGTTGTGGGGGGGCGTGCTGAAGCTTTCTTT	CSVVGGRAEAFF
-	TRBV30	TRBD1	TRBJ1-1	TGTGCCTGGAGCTACTGGGACAGGACGGCGAGTGAAGCTTTCTTT	CAWSYWDRTASEAFF
-	TRBV30	TRBD2	TRBJ2-2	TGTGCCTGGAGTCCGGCCGCAGGGGGTAGCGGGGGGTTTCTCACCGGGGAGCTGTTTTTT	CAWSPAAGGSGGFLTGELFF
few	TRBV27	-	TRBJ1-2	TGTGCCAGCAGTGGTCTCGGAACAGATACTAACTATGGCTACACCTTT	CASSGLGTDTNYGYTF
-	TRBV28	TRBD1	TRBJ2-3	TGTGCCAGCAGTTTCGGGGACAGCCGCACGAATACGCAGTATTTT	CASSFGDSRTNTQYF
-	TRBV4-1	TRBD2	TRBJ2-5	TGCGCCAGCAGCCATCCCCCCGGGGGGTCGGTTAAGACCCAGTACTTC	CASSHPPGGSVKTQYF
-	TRBV9	-	TRBJ2-7	TGTGCCAGCAGCAACCAGGGAGGTATCGGCTACGAGCAGTACTTC	CASSNQGGIGYEQYF
-	TRBV12-3/TRBV12-4	-	TRBJ2-3	TGTGCCAGCAGTTTAATGGGGGATACGCAGTATTTT	CASSLMGDTQYF
-	TRBV7-9	TRBD2	TRBJ2-2	TGTGCCAGCAGCGAGGGACTAGCAGGCACCGGGGAGCTGTTTTTT	CASSEGLAGTGELFF
-	TRBV6-5	-	TRBJ2-7	TGTGCCAGCAGTTACATGGGTCACGAGCAGTACTTC	CASSYMGHEQYF
-	TRBV20-1	-	TRBJ2-7	TGCAGTGCCCAATTCCCTGGGCCATATTACGAGCAGTACTTC	CSAQFPGPYYEQYF